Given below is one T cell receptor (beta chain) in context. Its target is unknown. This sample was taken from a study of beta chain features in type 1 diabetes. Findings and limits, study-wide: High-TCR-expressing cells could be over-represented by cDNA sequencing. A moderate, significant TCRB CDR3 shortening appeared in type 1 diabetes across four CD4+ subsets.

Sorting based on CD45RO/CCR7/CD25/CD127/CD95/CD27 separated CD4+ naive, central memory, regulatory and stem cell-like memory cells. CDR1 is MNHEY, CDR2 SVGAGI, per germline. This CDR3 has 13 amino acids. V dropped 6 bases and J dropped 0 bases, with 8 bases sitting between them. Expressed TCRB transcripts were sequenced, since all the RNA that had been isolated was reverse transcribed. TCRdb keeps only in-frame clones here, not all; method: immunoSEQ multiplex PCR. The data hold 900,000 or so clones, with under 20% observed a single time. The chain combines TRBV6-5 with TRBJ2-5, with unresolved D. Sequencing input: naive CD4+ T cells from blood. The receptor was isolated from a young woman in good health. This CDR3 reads CASRHSNQETQYF. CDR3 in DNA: TGTGCCAGCAGGCACAGCAACCAAGAGACCCAGTACTTC.